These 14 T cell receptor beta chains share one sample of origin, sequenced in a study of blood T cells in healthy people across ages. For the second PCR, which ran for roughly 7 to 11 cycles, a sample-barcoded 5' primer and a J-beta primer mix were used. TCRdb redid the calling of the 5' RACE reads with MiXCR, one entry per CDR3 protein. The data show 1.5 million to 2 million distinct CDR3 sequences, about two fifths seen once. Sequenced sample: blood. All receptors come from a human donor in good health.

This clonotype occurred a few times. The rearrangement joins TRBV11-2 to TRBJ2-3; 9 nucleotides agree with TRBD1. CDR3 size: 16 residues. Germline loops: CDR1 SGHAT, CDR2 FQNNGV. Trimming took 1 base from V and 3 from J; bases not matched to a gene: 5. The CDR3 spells CASSLVLQGATDTQYF. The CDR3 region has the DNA TGTGCCAGCAGCTTAGTCTTACAGGGGGCGACAGATACGCAGTATTTT.

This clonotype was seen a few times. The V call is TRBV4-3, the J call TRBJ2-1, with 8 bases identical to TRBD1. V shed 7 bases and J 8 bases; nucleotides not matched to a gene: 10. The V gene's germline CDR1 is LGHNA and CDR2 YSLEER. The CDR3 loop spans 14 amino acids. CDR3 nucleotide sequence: TGCGCCAGCAAAAGGACAGGGTTCGCGGATGAGCAGTTCTTC. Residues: CASKRTGFADEQFF.

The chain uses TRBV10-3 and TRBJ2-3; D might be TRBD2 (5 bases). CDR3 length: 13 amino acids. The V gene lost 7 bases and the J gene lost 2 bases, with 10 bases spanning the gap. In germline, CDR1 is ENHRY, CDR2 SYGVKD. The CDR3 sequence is CAINSDLTDTQYF. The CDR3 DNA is TGTGCCATCAATAGCGACCTCACAGATACGCAGTATTTT.

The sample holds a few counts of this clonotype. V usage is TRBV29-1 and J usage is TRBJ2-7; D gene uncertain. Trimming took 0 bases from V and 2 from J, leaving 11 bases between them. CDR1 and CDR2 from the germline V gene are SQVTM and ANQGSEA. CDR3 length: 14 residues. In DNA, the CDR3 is TGCAGCGTTGAAGAGGGAAAGGGTGCCTACGAGCAGTACTTC. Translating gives CSVEEGKGAYEQYF.

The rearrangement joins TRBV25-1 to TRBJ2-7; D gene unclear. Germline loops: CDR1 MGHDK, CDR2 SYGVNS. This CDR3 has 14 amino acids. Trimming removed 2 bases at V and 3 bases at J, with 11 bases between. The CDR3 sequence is CASSELDPFYEQYF. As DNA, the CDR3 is TGTGCCAGCAGTGAACTCGACCCATTCTACGAGCAGTACTTC.

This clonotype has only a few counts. The CDR3 here is CASRDGTVAGANVLTF. CDR3 DNA: TGTGCCAGCAGGGATGGGACTGTGGCTGGGGCCAACGTCCTGACTTTC. This rearrangement joins TRBV5-8 to TRBJ2-6; D may be TRBD2 (6 bases). The CDR3 loop spans 16 amino acids. Germline V lookup: CDR1 SGHTS, CDR2 YDEGEE. V lost 5 bases, J lost 2 bases, and 14 bases lay in between.

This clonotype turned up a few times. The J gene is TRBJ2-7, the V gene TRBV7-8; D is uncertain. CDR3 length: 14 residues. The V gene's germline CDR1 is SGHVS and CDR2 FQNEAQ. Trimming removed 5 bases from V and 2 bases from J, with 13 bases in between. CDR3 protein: CASSETEIPYEQYF. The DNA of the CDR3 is TGTGCCAGCAGCGAGACTGAGATTCCCTACGAGCAGTACTTC.

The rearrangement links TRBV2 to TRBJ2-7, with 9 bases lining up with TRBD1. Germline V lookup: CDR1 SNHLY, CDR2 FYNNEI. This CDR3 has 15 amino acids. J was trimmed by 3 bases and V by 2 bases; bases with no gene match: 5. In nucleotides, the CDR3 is TGTGCCAGCAGTGAATGGACAGGGGACATCTACGAGCAGTACTTC. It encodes CASSEWTGDIYEQYF.

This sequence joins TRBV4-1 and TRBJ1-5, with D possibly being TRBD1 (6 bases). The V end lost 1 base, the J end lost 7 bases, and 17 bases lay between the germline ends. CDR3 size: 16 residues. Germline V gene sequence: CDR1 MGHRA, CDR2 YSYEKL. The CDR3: CASSQGGQNSGQPQHF. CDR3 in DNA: TGCGCCAGCAGCCAAGGCGGACAGAATTCGGGGCAGCCCCAGCATTTT.

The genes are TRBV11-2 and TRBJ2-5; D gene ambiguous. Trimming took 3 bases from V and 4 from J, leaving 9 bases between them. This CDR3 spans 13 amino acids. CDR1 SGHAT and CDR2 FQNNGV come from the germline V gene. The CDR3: CASSFRALETQYF. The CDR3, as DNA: TGTGCCAGCAGCTTCCGGGCCCTAGAGACCCAGTACTTC. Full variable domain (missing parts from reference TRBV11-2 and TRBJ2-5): EAGVAQSPRYKIIEKRQSVAFWCNPISGHATLYWYQQILGQGPKLLIQFQNNGVVDDSQLPKDRFSAERLKGVDSTLKIQPAKLEDSAVYLCASSFRALETQYFGPGTRLLVL.

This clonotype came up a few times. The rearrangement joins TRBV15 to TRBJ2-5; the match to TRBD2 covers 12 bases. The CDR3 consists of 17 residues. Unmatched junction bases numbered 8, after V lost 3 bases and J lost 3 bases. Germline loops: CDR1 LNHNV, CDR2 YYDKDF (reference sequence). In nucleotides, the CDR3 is TGTGCCACCAGCAGCGACCGAGGACTAGCGGGGAAAGAGACCCAGTACTTC. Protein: CATSSDRGLAGKETQYF.

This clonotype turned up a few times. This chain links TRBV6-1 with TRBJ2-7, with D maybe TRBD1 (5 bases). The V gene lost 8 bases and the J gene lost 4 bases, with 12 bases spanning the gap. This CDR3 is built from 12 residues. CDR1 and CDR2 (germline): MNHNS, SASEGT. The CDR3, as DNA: TGTGCCAGCGACTCAGGGTTGTACGAGCAGTACTTC. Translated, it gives CASDSGLYEQYF.

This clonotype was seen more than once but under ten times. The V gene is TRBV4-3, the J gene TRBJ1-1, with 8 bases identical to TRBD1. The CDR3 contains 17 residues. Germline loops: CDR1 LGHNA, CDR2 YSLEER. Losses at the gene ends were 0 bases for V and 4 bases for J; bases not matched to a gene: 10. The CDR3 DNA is TGCGCCAGCAGCCAAGATTCGGCCAGGGGGCCCGGCACTGAAGCTTTCTTT. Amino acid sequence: CASSQDSARGPGTEAFF.

The CDR3, as DNA: TGCGCCAGCAGCTTAGACAGGGCACTTATCGAAGGAAAACTGTTTTTT. It is translated as CASSLDRALIEGKLFF. The chain has TRBV5-1 and TRBJ1-4, with TRBD1 matching 7 bases. Germline CDR1 is SGHRS and CDR2 is YFSETQ. The CDR3 loop spans 16 amino acids. Trimming took 2 bases from V and 10 from J; bases not matched to a gene: 14.